These 13 T cell receptor beta chains share one sample of origin, sequenced in a study of cytomegalovirus exposure and HLA in healthy donors. A multiplex PCR was run with 60 Vbeta primers and 13 Jbeta primers. Using immunoSEQ multiplex PCR, the repertoire was profiled, and TCRdb retains in-frame clones only, with some absent. Found here are roughly 150,000 clones, approximately 78% of them singletons; the top ten hold under 2%. Source material: PBMCs. The source is a woman aged 18-30 years in good health and CMV-seronegative.

This sequence joins TRBV11-2 and TRBJ2-1; 10 bases agree with TRBD2. Germline CDR1 reads SGHAT; CDR2 reads FQNNGV. The CDR3 consists of 16 residues. Trimming at V came to 0 bases and at J to 9 bases, leaving 8 bases not matched to a gene. The chain's CDR3 is CASSLDRSGRAVEQFF. The CDR3 DNA follows: TGTGCCAGCAGCTTAGATCGAAGCGGGAGGGCCGTTGAGCAGTTCTTC. Complete variable domain (other parts from reference TRBV11-2 and TRBJ2-1): EAGVAQSPRYKIIEKRQSVAFWCNPISGHATLYWYQQILGQGPKLLIQFQNNGVVDDSQLPKDRFSAERLKGVDSTLKIQPAKLEDSAVYLCASSLDRSGRAVEQFFGPGTRLTVL.

The chain combines TRBV5-1 with TRBJ1-1; weak D call: TRBD1 (5 bases). V was pared by 0 bases and J by 5 bases, with 14 bases between. Germline CDR1 and CDR2: SGHRS and YFSETQ. The CDR3 has 15 residues. CDR3 DNA sequence: TGCGCCAGCAGCTTGGTGTGGCAGGGAAGGACTGAAGCTTTCTTT. It codes for CASSLVWQGRTEAFF. The whole variable domain, filled in from reference TRBV5-1 and TRBJ1-1, reads KAGVTQTPRYLIKTRGQQVTLSCSPISGHRSVSWYQQTPGQGLQFLFEYFSETQRNKGNFPGRFSGRQFSNSRSEMNVSTLELGDSALYLCASSLVWQGRTEAFFGQGTRLTVV.

This chain connects TRBV5-6 to TRBJ1-2; 8 bases fit TRBD1. Trimming removed 3 bases from V and 8 bases from J; junction bases left unmatched: 12. Germline V gene lookup returns CDR1 SGHDT and CDR2 YYEEEE. CDR3 size: 15 residues. The CDR3 DNA reads as TGTGCCAGCAGCTGGGGACCGCAGGGGGCAGGCGGCTACACCTTC. Translation: CASSWGPQGAGGYTF.

This clone was picked up one time. The rearrangement uses TRBV6-5 and TRBJ1-2, with a tentative D call TRBD1 (6 bases). CDR3 length equals 13 residues. The V gene's germline CDR1 is MNHEY and CDR2 SVGAGI. With 5 bases removed from V and 5 bases from J, the gap between germline ends came to 12 bases. CDR3 nucleotide sequence: TGTGCCAGCAGTCCCGATGGACAGTATGGCTACACCTTC. Translating it yields CASSPDGQYGYTF.

The chain has TRBV11-2 and TRBJ2-7; TRBD1 might be the D (5 bases). There are 14 residues in the CDR3. Trimming stripped 5 bases from V and 6 bases from J, with 17 bases between. Germline V CDR1 and CDR2: SGHAT, FQNNGV. CDR3 sequence reads: CASSRNRSPGEQYF. CDR3 nucleotide sequence: TGTGCCAGCAGCCGTAACAGGAGCCCCGGCGAGCAGTACTTC.

A remark on this clone: An end of the junction differs from the germline gene, which may be a read error. The V gene is TRBV7-9, the J gene TRBJ2-3; D uncertain. CDR1 and CDR2 (germline): SEHNR, FQNEAQ (reference sequence). This CDR3 spans 12 amino acids. CDR3 coding DNA: TGTTCCAGCAGCCCGGTCAGGGATACGCAGTATTTT. It specifies CSSSPVRDTQYF.

A single count supports this clone. This sequence joins TRBV2 and TRBJ2-2, with D perhaps matching TRBD1 (6 bases). The CDR3 has 17 amino acids. Trimming took off 5 bases at V and 1 base at J, with 17 bases between the two ends. The germline V gene encodes CDR1 SNHLY and CDR2 FYNNEI. The CDR3 sequence: CASSSSRDMENTGELFF. The CDR3 region has the DNA TGTGCCAGCAGTTCAAGCCGGGACATGGAGAACACCGGGGAGCTGTTTTTT.

The chain employs TRBV6-6 and TRBJ2-7; 11 bases line up with TRBD1. The CDR3 length is 14 residues. Germline lookup yields CDR1 MNHNY and CDR2 SVGAGI (reference sequence). The J segment lost 3 bases and the V segment lost 8 bases, leaving 6 bases of the junction unmatched. CDR3 loop: CASHAGTGGYEQYF. The CDR3 DNA reads as TGTGCCAGCCACGCCGGGACAGGGGGCTACGAGCAGTACTTC.

The genes are TRBV9 and TRBJ1-2; 7 bases are shared with TRBD1. The CDR3 has 15 residues. V trimming: 0 bases; J trimming: 1 base; junction bases outside the gene matches: 3. Germline loops: CDR1 SGDLS, CDR2 YYNGEE. CDR3 sequence reads: CASSVGGQLNYGYTF. Written as DNA, the CDR3 is TGTGCCAGCAGCGTAGGGGGACAGCTTAACTATGGCTACACCTTC.

The chain employs TRBV5-1 and TRBJ2-7; D remains unclear. This CDR3 comprises 15 residues. The V gene's germline CDR1 is SGHRS and CDR2 YFSETQ. V lost 0 bases and J 2 bases, leaving 12 bases between the germline ends. In nucleotides, the CDR3 is TGCGCCAGCAGCTTGGGGCCAGGCCTAACCTACGAGCAGTACTTC. Amino acid sequence: CASSLGPGLTYEQYF.

V gene TRBV6-5 combines with J gene TRBJ2-3; TRBD2 matches 8 bases. V was clipped by 0 bases and J by 6 bases; unmatched bases: 8. This CDR3 comprises 16 residues. The germline V gene encodes CDR1 MNHEY and CDR2 SVGAGI. CDR3 loop: CASSYSAGAGEDTQYF. The CDR3 DNA sequence: TGTGCCAGCAGTTACTCAGCGGGAGCGGGTGAGGATACGCAGTATTTT.

This clone was counted a few times. J is TRBJ2-7 and V is TRBV6-1; 7 bases are shared with TRBD1. With V trimmed by 0 bases and J by 1 base, 6 bases remained unmatched. The CDR3 covers 16 residues. From germline, CDR1 is MNHNS and CDR2 SASEGT. The CDR3 loop is CASSEATGVASYEQYF. The CDR3, as DNA: TGTGCCAGCAGTGAAGCCACAGGGGTCGCATCCTACGAGCAGTACTTC.

This clone was detected a few times. The chain is built from TRBV29-1 and TRBJ2-7, with 8 bases aligning to TRBD1. The CDR3 consists of 12 residues. Germline assignment: CDR1 SQVTM and CDR2 ANQGSEA. V gave up 4 bases and J gave up 5 bases; unmatched junction bases: 4. The CDR3 region is CSVVDRVHEQYF. In DNA form, the CDR3 reads TGCAGCGTTGTGGACAGGGTCCACGAGCAGTACTTC.